This T cell receptor beta chain derives from a study of beta chain features in type 1 diabetes. Study-level findings and limits: A moderate, significant TCRB CDR3 shortening appeared in type 1 diabetes across four CD4+ subsets.

This CDR3 has 15 amino acids. Per germline, CDR1 SGHNT and CDR2 YENEEA. V was pared by 1 base and J by 7 bases, with 7 bases of the junction left unmatched. Every bit of the isolated RNA underwent reverse transcription, so sequencing read expressed TCRB transcripts. Assay used: immunoSEQ multiplex PCR; TCRdb lists only in-frame clones, some missing. The sample includes 640,000 or so clones, around 15% of them seen just once. Regarding this clone: As yet, its antigen is unknown.

The sample taken for sequencing was naive CD4+ T cells from blood. This receptor was identified in a young man with type 1 diabetes. V usage is TRBV11-3 and J usage is TRBJ2-1; 7 bases agree with TRBD1. CDR3 in amino acids: CASSLAWDSRNEQFF. The CDR3 region has the DNA TGTGCCAGCAGCTTAGCCTGGGACAGCCGAAATGAGCAGTTCTTC.